These 8 T cell receptor beta chains originate from one sample sequenced in a study of blood T cell repertoires in COVID-19. Produced via immunoSEQ multiplex PCR; TCRdb's table is partial and in-frame only. The data contain about 190,000 clones, roughly 80% of them singletons. The sample consisted of peripheral blood. The receptors were gathered from a human donor in a cohort sampled during active COVID-19.

The rearrangement links TRBV28 to TRBJ1-4; 7 nucleotides align to TRBD1. J lost 8 bases, V lost 5 bases, and 17 bases had no gene match. The CDR3 consists of 17 residues. The germline V gene encodes CDR1 MDHEN and CDR2 SYDVKM. DNA of the CDR3: TGTGCCAGCAGTCCTTCGTTTTTGACAGGGTATGGAGAAAAACTGTTTTTT. It is translated as CASSPSFLTGYGEKLFF.

The V and J genes are TRBV7-2 and TRBJ1-3, with D possibly being TRBD1 (5 bases). V dropped 1 base and J dropped 3 bases, with 10 bases sitting between them. This CDR3 is built from 15 residues. Looked up from germline, CDR1 is SGHTA and CDR2 is FQGNSA. In DNA form, the CDR3 reads TGTGCCAGCAGCTTAGGTCAGGGTGGTGGAAACACCATATATTTT. Translation gives CASSLGQGGGNTIYF.

This chain connects TRBV3-1 (or the pseudogene TRBV3-2) to TRBJ2-4; 7 bases map to TRBD1. The CDR3 totals 17 residues. With V trimmed by 2 bases and J by 0 bases, 7 bases remained unmatched. CDR1 and CDR2 from the germline V gene are LGHDT and YNNKEL (reference sequence). CDR3 residues: CASSQRGGYLAKNIQYF. CDR3 in DNA: TGTGCCAGCAGCCAACGAGGGGGCTATCTAGCCAAAAACATTCAGTACTTC.

V and J are TRBV27 and TRBJ1-4; 8 positions match TRBD1. The length of the CDR3 is 14 residues. CDR1 is MNHEY, CDR2 SMNVEV, per germline (reference sequence). Trimming took 5 bases from V and 4 from J; bases not matched to a gene: 3. CDR3: CASSRQGLNEKLFF. The CDR3 region has the DNA TGTGCCAGCAGTCGACAGGGGCTTAATGAAAAACTGTTTTTT. The variable domain in full, with the rest retrieved from reference TRBV27 and TRBJ1-4, is EAQVTQNPRYLITVTGKKLTVTCSQNMNHEYMSWYRQDPGLGLRQIYYSMNVEVTDKGDVPEGYKVSRKEKRNFPLILESPSPNQTSLYFCASSRQGLNEKLFFGSGTQLSVL.

This CDR3 is CASSFRTVRNTGELFF. In DNA, the CDR3 is TGTGCCAGCAGTTTTCGGACAGTCAGGAACACCGGGGAGCTGTTTTTT. The chain has TRBV28 and TRBJ2-2; D might be TRBD1 (6 bases). The CDR3 has 16 residues. Trimming took 3 bases from V and 1 from J, leaving 12 bases between them. The V gene's germline CDR1 is MDHEN and CDR2 SYDVKM.

The chain employs TRBV6-5 and TRBJ1-2; D remains ambiguous. CDR1 MNHEY and CDR2 SVGAGI come from the germline V gene. V lost 6 bases, J lost 7 bases, and 12 bases lay in between. This CDR3 comprises 12 residues. In nucleotides, the CDR3 is TGTGCCAGCAGCGGCGACGGAGGTGGCTACACCTTC. As protein: CASSGDGGGYTF.

The V call is TRBV2, the J call TRBJ2-7, with 8 bases lining up with TRBD2. This CDR3 contains 14 residues. Germline trimming cut 6 bases from V and 6 bases from J; bases unmatched to any gene: 10. From germline, CDR1 is SNHLY and CDR2 FYNNEI. The CDR3 loop reads CASRDRGGLFEQYV. The CDR3 coding sequence is TGTGCCAGCAGAGATCGGGGGGGGTTATTCGAGCAGTACGTC.

The chain recombines TRBV23-1 with TRBJ1-2, with D perhaps matching TRBD1 (5 bases). TRBV23-1 is noted as an ORF with a role that remains uncertain. V lost 2 bases and J 3 bases, leaving 10 bases between the germline ends. The CDR3 contains 14 residues. CDR3 nucleotides: TGCGCCAGCAGTCAACGCAGGGTCGACTATGGCTACACCTTC. It codes for CASSQRRVDYGYTF.